This T cell receptor beta chain was found in a study of cytomegalovirus exposure and HLA in healthy donors. Points from the study as a whole: Apart from CMV serostatus, no immune exposure information was available.

The V end was cut by 3 bases, the J end by 2 bases, with 4 bases between. This CDR3 has 12 amino acids. Germline CDR1 is KGHSH and CDR2 is LQKENI. Details on this clone: Its cognate antigen is unknown.

The primer mix had 60 Vbeta and 13 Jbeta primers. Clones were read by immunoSEQ multiplex PCR, and TCRdb kept only the in-frame ones, dropping some. The sample holds 60,000 to 75,000 clones, less than 70% seen once. This TCR derives from a woman aged 45-65 years in good health and CMV-seronegative. The rearrangement joins TRBV18 to TRBJ1-2; no definite D call. The material sequenced was PBMCs. The chain's CDR3 is CASSPPNYGYTF. DNA of the CDR3: TGTGCCAGCTCACCCCCAAACTATGGCTACACCTTC.